This TCR beta chain was obtained from a study of control samples from healthy donors and cancer patients. Germline-derived CDR1 and CDR2 are MNHEY and SVGAGI. Trimming stripped 5 bases from V and 5 bases from J, with 9 bases between. This CDR3 comprises 12 residues. The repertoire was sequenced with immunoSEQ multiplex PCR; TCRdb's copy has only in-frame clones and lacks some. The data contain approximately 99,000 clones, approximately 82% of them singletons. This rearrangement joins TRBV6-5 to TRBJ2-5, with no clear D. What was sequenced was blood. This receptor was obtained from a man between 18 and 35 years old in good health. The CDR3 coding sequence is TGTGCCAGCAGTCGTTCCCGGGAGACCCAGTACTTC. Translation: CASSRSRETQYF.